Reported below is one T cell receptor beta chain. What it recognizes is unknown. The CDR3 has 17 amino acids. Germline assignment: CDR1 WNHNN and CDR2 SYGVQD (reference sequence). Trimming cost V 6 bases and J 8 bases; bases outside gene matches: 16. This sample is part of a study of OX40 agonist ivuxolimab in advanced cancers. The study, taken as a whole, reports: CD4+ and CD8+ T cells in blood underwent clonal expansion by week 6 at 0.1 to 3.0 mg/kg. Among the lowest peripheral clonal expansion occurred in 0.1-3.0 mg/kg partial responders. Expanded clones were, on average, more numerous in CD8+ T cells than in CD4+.

The assay was immunoSEQ multiplex PCR, and TCRdb's table has in-frame clones only and misses some. The top ten hold just over 0.75% of the sample, which has tens of thousands of clones, roughly 89% seen once. The chain couples TRBV10-1 to TRBJ2-1, with 10 nucleotides matching TRBD2. Here the sequenced sample was CD4+ or CD8+ T cells sorted from blood, taken in a trial of the OX40 agonist ivuxolimab. The receptor comes from an adult with an advanced solid tumor such as melanoma, head and neck, liver or kidney cancer. The CDR3 is CASSDKKLAGSVHEQFF. Written as DNA, the CDR3 is TGCGCCAGCAGCGACAAGAAACTAGCGGGATCGGTCCATGAGCAGTTCTTC.